These 15 T cell receptor beta chains were sequenced from one sample in a study of shared clonotypes between healthy human individuals. The protocol was immunoSEQ multiplex PCR, while the TCRdb copy is restricted to in-frame clones and leaves out a portion. The table includes roughly 2.5 million clones, approximately 94% detected once. Material for sequencing was naive CD4+ T cells sorted from blood. The subset: CD45RA+ positively selected. The receptors originated from a man between 18 and 35 years old in good health.

The CDR3 protein is CASSTVGGNEKLFF. For the CDR3, the DNA is TGTGCCAGTAGTACTGTTGGGGGGAATGAAAAACTGTTTTTT. The chain uses TRBV19 and TRBJ1-4; D perhaps matches TRBD1 (5 bases). V dropped 4 bases and J dropped 5 bases, with 11 bases sitting between them. This CDR3 is 14 amino acids long. Germline lookup yields CDR1 LNHDA and CDR2 SQIVND (reference sequence). Variable domain in full (rest from reference TRBV19 and TRBJ1-4): DGGITQSPKYLFRKEGQNVTLSCEQNLNHDAMYWYRQDPGQGLRLIYYSQIVNDFQKGDIAEGYSVSREKKESFPLTVTSAQKNPTAFYLCASSTVGGNEKLFFGSGTQLSVL.

The chain combines TRBV5-1 with TRBJ1-4, with a tentative D call TRBD1 (5 bases). This CDR3 is 15 amino acids long. CDR1 is SGHRS, CDR2 YFSETQ, per germline. Trimming shortened V by 4 bases and J by 5 bases, and 15 bases separated the two germline ends. The chain's CDR3 is CASSVGVVKNEKLFF. CDR3 nucleotide sequence: TGCGCCAGCAGCGTAGGGGTAGTGAAGAATGAAAAACTGTTTTTT.

This sequence joins TRBV5-1 and TRBJ2-5; weak D call: TRBD2 (5 bases). Germline V gives CDR1 SGHRS, CDR2 YFSETQ. Deletions cut 4 bases from V and 5 bases from J, with 15 bases between. The CDR3 runs to 14 residues. CDR3 loop: CASSQELVRETQYF. CDR3 in DNA: TGCGCCAGCAGCCAGGAACTAGTACGGGAGACCCAGTACTTC.

The genes are TRBV5-1 and TRBJ2-1, with D unresolved. Between the trimmed V and J ends, which lost 4 bases and 10 bases, there was a span of 21 bases. The CDR3 covers 15 residues. The germline V gene has CDR1 SGHRS and CDR2 YFSETQ. CDR3 sequence: CASSEAGWAWGEQFF. The DNA for the CDR3 is TGCGCCAGCAGCGAGGCTGGTTGGGCATGGGGAGAGCAGTTCTTC.

V and J are TRBV5-4 and TRBJ2-3; TRBD2 matches 7 bases. V lost 4 bases and J lost 7; bases outside the gene matches: 15. The CDR3 extends over 16 amino acids. Germline V lookup: CDR1 SGHNT, CDR2 YYREEE (reference sequence). CDR3 sequence: CASSPGRGSSRNTQYF. The CDR3, as DNA: TGTGCCAGCAGCCCAGGGCGGGGGTCCTCCAGAAATACGCAGTATTTT.

V gene TRBV7-6 combines with J gene TRBJ2-1, with D maybe TRBD1 (5 bases). Germline CDR1 reads SGHVS; CDR2 reads FNYEAQ. This CDR3 has 14 residues. Trimming removed 1 base from V and 8 bases from J, with 12 bases in between. The CDR3 sequence is CASSLEGRADEQFF. CDR3 in DNA: TGTGCCAGCAGCTTAGAAGGCAGGGCGGATGAGCAGTTCTTC.

The rearrangement uses TRBV28 and TRBJ2-1; the match to TRBD1 covers 8 bases. This CDR3 spans 19 amino acids. Germline V gene sequence: CDR1 MDHEN, CDR2 SYDVKM. V lost 4 bases and J lost 0; bases outside the gene matches: 14. CDR3 coding DNA: TGTGCCAGCAGTTCTGGTGCAGGGGGCTTGGGCCCCTCCTACAATGAGCAGTTCTTC. This encodes CASSSGAGGLGPSYNEQFF.

The rearrangement joins TRBV25-1 to TRBJ2-7; tentatively, D is TRBD2 (5 bases). Germline V lookup: CDR1 MGHDK, CDR2 SYGVNS. The CDR3 contains 15 residues. Trimming shortened V by 3 bases and J by 2 bases, and 14 bases separated the two germline ends. CDR3 nucleotides: TGTGCCAGCAGTGATCCTCTGCGGGCGACCTACGAGCAGTACTTC. Translated, it gives CASSDPLRATYEQYF.

V usage is TRBV19 and J usage is TRBJ2-5; 7 positions agree with TRBD1. Trimming removed 4 bases from V and 1 base from J; junction bases left unmatched: 6. The CDR3 extends over 15 amino acids. Germline V gives CDR1 LNHDA, CDR2 SQIVND (reference sequence). The CDR3 region is CASSTYRGGQETQYF. The CDR3 bases are TGTGCCAGTAGTACCTACAGGGGTGGCCAAGAGACCCAGTACTTC. The full variable domain, its missing parts supplied by reference TRBV19 and TRBJ2-5, is DGGITQSPKYLFRKEGQNVTLSCEQNLNHDAMYWYRQDPGQGLRLIYYSQIVNDFQKGDIAEGYSVSREKKESFPLTVTSAQKNPTAFYLCASSTYRGGQETQYFGPGTRLLVL.

The CDR3 region is CASCDRDSAASKNIQYF. In DNA, the CDR3 is TGTGCCAGCTGCGATAGGGACAGCGCCGCTTCCAAAAACATTCAGTACTTC. The chain links TRBV21-1 to TRBJ2-4; TRBD1 was called by the table and not checked on the DNA. TRBV21-1 counts as a pseudogene. The CDR3 has 17 residues.

The chain carries TRBV19 and TRBJ2-6, with D possibly TRBD1 on 6 matching bases. CDR3 length: 18 amino acids. With 3 bases removed from V and 4 bases from J, the gap between germline ends came to 19 bases. Germline V gives CDR1 LNHDA, CDR2 SQIVND (reference sequence). As DNA, the CDR3 is TGTGCCAGTAGTATCGTTACAGGGAATCCCTCCGGGGCCAACGTCCTGACTTTC. It codes for CASSIVTGNPSGANVLTF.

Comment on this clone: The same CDR3 is also encoded by other DNA sequences in this sample. V and J are TRBV28 and TRBJ2-2, with 7 positions matching TRBD2. The germline V gene has CDR1 MDHEN and CDR2 SYDVKM. CDR3 length: 15 residues. V trimming: 3 bases; J trimming: 0 bases; junction bases outside the gene matches: 1. CDR3 coding DNA: TGTGCCAGCAGTTTGGCGGGGGCGAACACCGGGGAGCTGTTTTTT. Protein: CASSLAGANTGELFF.

The CDR3 sequence is CASSLKDRAGNTIYF. The CDR3 DNA sequence: TGTGCCAGCAGCCTCAAGGACAGGGCTGGAAACACCATATATTTT. V gene TRBV6-5 combines with J gene TRBJ1-3; 8 nucleotides align to TRBD1. J lost 2 bases, V lost 6 bases, and 6 bases had no gene match. The V gene's germline CDR1 is MNHEY and CDR2 SVGAGI. CDR3 length: 15 amino acids.

CDR3 DNA: TGTGCCAGCAGCCCAGGCGGGACAGGGGGCAGCATCTATGGCTACACCTTC. Amino acids: CASSPGGTGGSIYGYTF. This rearrangement joins TRBV7-8 to TRBJ1-2, with 12 positions matching TRBD1. The germline V gene encodes CDR1 SGHVS and CDR2 FQNEAQ. CDR3 length: 17 amino acids. The ends lost 5 bases at V and 4 bases at J; junction bases unmatched: 11.

With regard to this clone: This sample also contains other DNA sequences that code for the same CDR3. The chain couples TRBV5-1 to TRBJ1-5; 7 bases are a match to TRBD1. CDR1 is SGHRS, CDR2 YFSETQ, per germline. J was trimmed by 2 bases and V by 4 bases; bases with no gene match: 3. The CDR3 contains 14 residues. The CDR3 nucleotides read TGCGCCAGCAGCACCGGACAGGGCAATCAGCCCCAGCATTTT. This sequence encodes CASSTGQGNQPQHF.